This T cell receptor (beta chain) was documented in a study of beta chain features in type 1 diabetes. Markers CD45RO/CCR7/CD25/CD127/CD95/CD27 served to sort CD4+ naive, central memory, regulatory and stem cell-like memory cells. This CDR3 is built from 14 residues. Losses at the gene ends were 1 base for V and 1 base for J; bases not matched to a gene: 1. Germline CDR1 and CDR2: SGHRS and YFSETQ. The sequenced template was cDNA made from the entire isolated RNA. Using immunoSEQ multiplex PCR, the repertoire was profiled, and TCRdb retains in-frame clones only, with some absent. The sample yields hundreds of thousands of clones, roughly 13% seen once. Findings and limits, study-wide: There was a moderate but significant shortening of TCRB CDR3s in all four CD4+ subsets of Type 1 diabetes patients.

This clone was picked up a small number of times. The antigen remains undetermined. The source of this sequence is a man aged 18 to 30 in good health. This chain uses TRBV5-1 with TRBJ2-5; 7 positions agree with TRBD1. Sequencing was carried out using naive CD4+ T cells from blood. The DNA of the CDR3 is TGCGCCAGCAGCTTGACAGGGGCCCAAGAGACCCAGTACTTC. It is translated as CASSLTGAQETQYF.